This T cell receptor beta chain was observed in a study of tumor-infiltrating lymphocytes in localized non-small cell lung cancer. Across the whole study: Resected tumor was paired with non-adjacent uninvolved lung from the same patient.

About this clone itself: Its antigen remains unidentified.

Method: immunoSEQ multiplex PCR; TCRdb's copy keeps in-frame clones and lacks some. Of about 7,100 clones listed, 64% are singletons. Findings and caveats of the study: Tumors had more T cell infiltration than uninvolved lung, per TCRbeta sequencing and CD3 counts. IM1 and IM2 tumors showed no difference in T-cell fraction. Not all patients were TCR sequenced, owing to tissue quantity.

Looked up from germline, CDR1 is SGHTA and CDR2 is FQGNSA. V gave up 1 base and J gave up 1 base, with 8 bases separating them. The CDR3 is 14 amino acids. The TCR originated in a human donor with non-small cell lung cancer. The gene calls are TRBV7-2 and TRBJ2-7; D gene ambiguous. The sequencing input was uninvolved lung tissue not adjacent to the tumor. The CDR3 is CASSLDQGSYEQYF. The CDR3 DNA is TGTGCCAGCAGCTTAGACCAAGGGTCCTACGAGCAGTACTTC.